The 14 T cell receptor beta chains below all came from one sample that was sequenced in a study of pediatric ulcerative colitis. During colonoscopy, one to two rectal pinch biopsies were collected. Assay used: immunoSEQ multiplex PCR; TCRdb lists only in-frame clones, some missing. The profile shows tens of thousands of clones, around 78% of them singletons. Specimen: gut tissue. The receptors here all came from a boy between 10 and 17 years old with moderate ulcerative colitis.

This clone showed up just a few times. V usage is TRBV6-5 and J usage is TRBJ2-5; the D gene is possibly TRBD1 (7 bases). CDR1 is MNHEY, CDR2 SVGAGI, per germline. This CDR3 region has 13 residues. The V and J ends lost 7 bases and 7 bases respectively, with 16 bases between them. In nucleotides, the CDR3 is TGTGCCAGCAACCACCGACAGGGAGGGACCCAGTACTTC. This sequence encodes CASNHRQGGTQYF.

This clone came up a few times. CDR3 sequence (DNA): TGTGCCAGCTCACAGGGCACGAACACTGAAGCTTTCTTT. This sequence encodes CASSQGTNTEAFF. The genes are TRBV18 and TRBJ1-1; D gene uncertain. The V gene's germline CDR1 is KGHSH and CDR2 LQKENI. The V end lost 4 bases, the J end lost 1 base, and 7 bases lay between the germline ends. This CDR3 comprises 13 residues.

This clone is a singleton in its sample. This sequence joins TRBV19 and TRBJ1-2; the D is unclear. The CDR3 runs to 13 residues. V was clipped by 1 base and J by 8 bases, with 11 bases between them. The germline gives CDR1 LNHDA, CDR2 SQIVND (reference sequence). The CDR3 region has the DNA TGTGCCAGTAGTATAGGACCGGCGTGGGGCTACACCTTC. Its protein is CASSIGPAWGYTF.

This clone has only a few counts. This chain connects TRBV18 to TRBJ1-3; D ambiguous. The germline V gene has CDR1 KGHSH and CDR2 LQKENI. The V end lost 3 bases, the J end lost 0 bases, and 15 bases lay between the germline ends. There are 17 residues in the CDR3. CDR3 sequence (DNA): TGTGCCAGCTCACCCCTAAACAGTCCGAGCTCTGGAAACACCATATATTTT. Translating gives CASSPLNSPSSGNTIYF.

The table lists this clone with a count of one. This chain links TRBV5-1 with TRBJ2-1; TRBD1 matches 7 bases. This CDR3 has 15 amino acids. Germline trimming cut 2 bases from V and 9 bases from J; bases unmatched to any gene: 11. CDR1 and CDR2 from the germline V gene are SGHRS and YFSETQ. CDR3 sequence (DNA): TGCGCCAGCAGCTTCATGCCCGGGACAGATAGTGAGCAGTTCTTC. Amino acid sequence: CASSFMPGTDSEQFF.

This clone came up a few times. The chain carries TRBV15 and TRBJ1-2, with a tentative D call TRBD1 (6 bases). V lost 9 bases, J lost 7 bases, and 15 bases lay in between. CDR3 length equals 12 residues. Germline V CDR1 and CDR2: LNHNV, YYDKDF (reference sequence). The CDR3 here is CATTNTGSGYTF. In DNA form, the CDR3 reads TGTGCCACTACGAATACAGGGAGTGGCTACACCTTC.

The gene calls are TRBV28 and TRBJ2-7; 11 bases fit TRBD1. The CDR3 length is 16 residues. Germline CDR1 reads MDHEN; CDR2 reads SYDVKM. After removal of 3 bases from V and 8 bases from J, the junction contained 12 bases not matched to a gene. CDR3 nucleotides: TGTGCCAGCAGTTTTAGGGGACAGGGGGGAGTCGGGAAGCAGTACTTC. The encoded protein is CASSFRGQGGVGKQYF.

In this sample, this clone turned up a few times. The V call is TRBV6-1, the J call TRBJ1-5; D uncertain. The CDR3 is 15 residues long. V shed 7 bases and J shed 0 bases, with 13 bases lying between them. CDR1 is MNHNS and CDR2 is SASEGT in the germline V gene. The CDR3 coding sequence is TGTGCCAGCAACAGACACCTTAATAGCAATCAGCCCCAGCATTTT. It encodes CASNRHLNSNQPQHF.

The chain carries TRBV4-1 and TRBJ2-3; TRBD1 might be the D (6 bases). The germline CDR1 and CDR2 sequences are MGHRA and YSYEKL. CDR3 length: 17 residues. V was trimmed by 0 bases and J by 4 bases, leaving 17 bases between them. Written as DNA, the CDR3 is TGCGCCAGCAGCCAAGATCTATTGGCCAGGGGTGCAGATACGCAGTATTTT. Amino acids: CASSQDLLARGADTQYF.

CDR3 bases: TGTGCCAGCAGCTTCGGCAGCTCCTACGAGCAGTACTTC. This codes for CASSFGSSYEQYF. V is TRBV5-4 and J is TRBJ2-7; D remains ambiguous. From germline, CDR1 is SGHNT and CDR2 YYREEE (reference sequence). V shed 2 bases and J shed 0 bases, with 6 bases lying between them. The CDR3 is 13 amino acids.

This chain uses TRBV7-2 with TRBJ2-3, with 10 bases aligning to TRBD2. V was pared by 0 bases and J by 4 bases, with 4 bases of the junction left unmatched. Germline V lookup: CDR1 SGHTA, CDR2 FQGNSA. The CDR3 is made up of 16 amino acids. The CDR3 bases are TGTGCCAGCAGCTTAGCCCCAGCGGGGGGGCCAGATACGCAGTATTTT. Translated, it gives CASSLAPAGGPDTQYF.

This chain's CDR3 is CASSAATGNTEAFF. The CDR3 coding sequence is TGTGCCAGCAGTGCGGCGACAGGGAACACTGAAGCTTTCTTT. This rearrangement joins TRBV6-4 to TRBJ1-1, with a tentative D call TRBD1 (6 bases). Trimming cost V 4 bases and J 1 base, with 10 bases left between them. Germline lookup yields CDR1 MRHNA and CDR2 SNTAGT. There are 14 residues in the CDR3.

The V call is TRBV18, the J call TRBJ1-1, with D uncertain. This CDR3 is 15 amino acids long. V lost 5 bases and J 0 bases, leaving 13 bases between the germline ends. The germline gives CDR1 KGHSH, CDR2 LQKENI. The CDR3 sequence is CASSGRSTMNTEAFF. Written as DNA, the CDR3 is TGTGCCAGCTCAGGGAGGTCCACCATGAACACTGAAGCTTTCTTT. The full variable domain, rest sourced from reference TRBV18 and TRBJ1-1, is NAGVMQNPRHLVRRRGQEARLRCSPMKGHSHVYWYRQLPEEGLKFMVYLQKENIIDESGMPKERFSAEFPKEGPSILRIQQVVRGDSAAYFCASSGRSTMNTEAFFGQGTRLTVV.

J is TRBJ1-6 and V is TRBV9; D is unclear. This CDR3 has 16 amino acids. The germline V and J ends were trimmed by 3 bases and 0 bases, with 10 bases remaining between them. Germline lookup yields CDR1 SGDLS and CDR2 YYNGEE. The CDR3 protein is CASSAQASSYNSPLHF. As DNA, the CDR3 is TGTGCCAGCAGCGCTCAGGCCAGCTCCTATAATTCACCCCTCCACTTT.